This T cell receptor beta chain comes out of a study of T-cell reconstitution after alpha-beta-depleted transplantation in children. As to this clonotype: Its specificity is unknown.

Whole-study findings and limits: The main origin of T-cell counts and diversity one year after transplant was newly produced T cells. After transplant, at about two months, alpha-beta T cells were reportedly derived from several hundred expanded graft clones. Elevated TCRbeta diversity at day 60 was traced, in some patients, to surviving recipient T cells and thymic progenitors.

The CDR3 loop spans 13 amino acids. Trimming took 3 bases from V and 4 from J, leaving 10 bases between them. Unique molecular identifiers were incorporated when the TCRbeta library was constructed. TCRdb reanalysed the PCR reads using MiXCR and keeps one entry per CDR3 protein. Found here are around 440,000 distinct CDR3 sequences, under 20% of them singletons; the top ten hold around 28%. The clonotype was recovered from a boy under two years old who had a stem cell transplant for Wiskott-Aldrich syndrome, so the T cells may come from the graft donor. The chain links TRBV12-3 or TRBV12-4 to TRBJ2-7, with unresolved D. Specimen: PBMCs, mostly from graft donor cells, collected 360 days after TCRalphabeta/CD19-depleted stem cell transplant. The CDR3 loop is CASSFDTNYEQYF. The CDR3 nucleotides read TGTGCCAGCAGTTTTGACACGAATTACGAGCAGTACTTC.